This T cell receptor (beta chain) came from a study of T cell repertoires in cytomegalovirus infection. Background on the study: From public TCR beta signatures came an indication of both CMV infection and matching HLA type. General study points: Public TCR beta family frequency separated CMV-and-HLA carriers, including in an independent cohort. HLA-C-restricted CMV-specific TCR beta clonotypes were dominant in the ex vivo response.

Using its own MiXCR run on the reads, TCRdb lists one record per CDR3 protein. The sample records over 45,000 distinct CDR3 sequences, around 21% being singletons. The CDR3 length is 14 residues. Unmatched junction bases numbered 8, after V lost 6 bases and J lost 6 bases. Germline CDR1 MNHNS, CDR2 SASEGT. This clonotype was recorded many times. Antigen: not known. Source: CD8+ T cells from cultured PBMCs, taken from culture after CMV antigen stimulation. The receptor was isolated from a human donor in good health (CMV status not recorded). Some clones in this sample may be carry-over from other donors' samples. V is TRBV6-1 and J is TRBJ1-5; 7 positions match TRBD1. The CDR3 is CASSTTGVPQPQHF. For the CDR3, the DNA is TGTGCCAGCAGCACTACAGGGGTCCCTCAGCCCCAGCATTTT.